This TCR beta chain was obtained from a study of T cell responses to AZD1222 COVID-19 vaccine. Worth noting for this clone: What it binds is not known.

Produced via immunoSEQ multiplex PCR; TCRdb's table is partial and in-frame only. The sample records fewer than 120,000 clones, about 94% being singletons. Overall study findings and caveats: CD4 TCRs associated with vaccination spanned spike, dominating at 160-218 and 743-854. The peak T cell response came first, and repertoires were sampled only after it. Most donors were white British and more were female, and clonal diversity was possibly underestimated.

The TCR sequence derives from an adult who received the AZD1222 COVID-19 vaccine. The sample in question was peripheral blood, obtained 28 days after the second AZD1222 dose.

The CDR3 protein is CASSALSGTSGAPSYNEQFF. The CDR3 nucleotides read TGTGCCAGCAGTGCCTTATCCGGGACTAGCGGGGCGCCCTCCTACAATGAGCAGTTCTTC. The chain couples TRBV6-1 to TRBJ2-1, with TRBD2 identical over 13 bases. V lost 4 bases, J lost 0 bases, and 12 bases stayed unmatched. Germline-derived CDR1 and CDR2 are MNHNS and SASEGT. This CDR3 comprises 20 residues.